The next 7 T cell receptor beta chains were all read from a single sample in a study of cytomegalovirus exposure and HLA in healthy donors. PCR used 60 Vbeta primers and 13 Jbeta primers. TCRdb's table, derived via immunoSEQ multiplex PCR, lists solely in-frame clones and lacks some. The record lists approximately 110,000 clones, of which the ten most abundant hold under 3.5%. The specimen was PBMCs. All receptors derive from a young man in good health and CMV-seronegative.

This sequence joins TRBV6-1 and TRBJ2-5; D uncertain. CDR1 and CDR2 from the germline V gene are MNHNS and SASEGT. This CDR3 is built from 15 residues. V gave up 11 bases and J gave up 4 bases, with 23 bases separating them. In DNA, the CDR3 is TGTGCCTCCGGAGAATCCTCAAATTTCGGAGAGACCCAGTACTTC. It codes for CASGESSNFGETQYF.

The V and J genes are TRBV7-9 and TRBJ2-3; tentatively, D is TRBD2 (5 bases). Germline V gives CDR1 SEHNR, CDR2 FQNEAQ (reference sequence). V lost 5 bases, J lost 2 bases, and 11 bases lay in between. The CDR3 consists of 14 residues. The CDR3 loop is CASSRGFNTDTQYF. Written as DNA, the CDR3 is TGTGCCAGCAGCCGAGGGTTTAACACAGATACGCAGTATTTT.

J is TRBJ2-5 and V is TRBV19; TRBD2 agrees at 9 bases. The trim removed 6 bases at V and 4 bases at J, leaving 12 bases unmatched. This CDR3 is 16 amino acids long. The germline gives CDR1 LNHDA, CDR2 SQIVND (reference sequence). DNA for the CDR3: TGTGCCAGTAGGTTGGCGGGCGGGAGGGCCGGAGAGACCCAGTACTTC. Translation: CASRLAGGRAGETQYF.

The CDR3 region has the DNA TGTGCCAGCAGCTCTCCCAGGGGAGGGGAGCTGTTTTTT. Protein: CASSSPRGGELFF. The gene calls are TRBV13 and TRBJ2-2; TRBD1 is a possible D gene (6 bases). The CDR3 has 13 amino acids. V was clipped by 4 bases and J by 8 bases, with 11 bases between them. CDR1 is PRHDT and CDR2 is FYEKMQ in the germline V gene (reference sequence).

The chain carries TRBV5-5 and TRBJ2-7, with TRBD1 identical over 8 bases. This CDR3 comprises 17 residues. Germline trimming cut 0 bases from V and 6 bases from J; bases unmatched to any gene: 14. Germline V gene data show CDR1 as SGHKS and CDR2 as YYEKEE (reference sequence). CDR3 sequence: CASSLGFVGQGYFEQYF. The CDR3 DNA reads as TGTGCCAGCAGCTTGGGCTTTGTCGGACAGGGTTATTTCGAGCAGTACTTC. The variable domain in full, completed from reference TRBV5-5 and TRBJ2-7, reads DAGVTQSPTHLIKTRGQQVTLRCSPISGHKSVSWYQQVLGQGPQFIFQYYEKEERGRGNFPDRFSARQFPNYSSELNVNALLLGDSALYLCASSLGFVGQGYFEQYFGPGTRLTVT.

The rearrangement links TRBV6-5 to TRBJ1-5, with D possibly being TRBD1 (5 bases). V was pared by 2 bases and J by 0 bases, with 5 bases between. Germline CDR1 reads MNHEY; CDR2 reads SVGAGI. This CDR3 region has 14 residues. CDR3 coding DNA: TGTGCCAGCAGTTACGACAGTAGCAATCAGCCCCAGCATTTT. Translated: CASSYDSSNQPQHF.

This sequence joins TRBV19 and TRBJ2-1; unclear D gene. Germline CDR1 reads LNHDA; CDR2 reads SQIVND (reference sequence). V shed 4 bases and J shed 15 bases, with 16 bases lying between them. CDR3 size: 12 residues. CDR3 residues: CASSTREERTFF. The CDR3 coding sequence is TGTGCCAGTAGTACCCGAGAGGAGAGAACGTTCTTC.